Here is one TCR beta chain with its context. The sample originates from a study of blood T cell repertoires in COVID-19. The CDR3 length is 13 residues. V was shortened by 6 bases and J by 8 bases, with 14 bases between the two germline ends. The data were produced by immunoSEQ multiplex PCR, yet TCRdb's version contains in-frame clones alone and is incomplete. The data hold approximately 240,000 clones, with roughly 80% observed a single time. The clonotype comes from a woman aged 40-49 years with active or convalescent COVID-19. The rearrangement uses TRBV12-3 or TRBV12-4 and TRBJ2-1; D is perhaps TRBD1 (6 bases). The sequenced sample consisted of peripheral blood. This CDR3 reads CASRGHKKYEQFF. The CDR3, as DNA: TGTGCCAGCAGGGGACATAAGAAGTATGAGCAGTTCTTC.